Sequencing of this T cell receptor beta chain was carried out in a study of blood T cell repertoires in COVID-19. The CDR3 covers 14 residues. The germline V gene encodes CDR1 MRHNA and CDR2 SNTAGT. Trimming cost V 3 bases and J 7 bases, with 13 bases left between them. TCRdb's table, derived via immunoSEQ multiplex PCR, lists solely in-frame clones and lacks some. The data show roughly 150,000 clones, approximately 80% seen once. This TCR was sampled from a woman between 50 and 59 years old in a cohort sampled during active or convalescent COVID-19. The rearrangement links TRBV6-4 to TRBJ2-1; the D gene is possibly TRBD2 (7 bases). Source material: peripheral blood. The CDR3 sequence is CASSERGAENEQFF. The CDR3 DNA reads TGTGCCAGCAGTGAACGGGGGGCCGAGAATGAGCAGTTCTTC.